Here is one T cell receptor (beta chain) with its context. Random hexamers were used to reverse transcribe about 0.5 to 1 ug of RNA. TCRdb re-derived calls from the immunoSEQ multiplex PCR reads in MiXCR, one entry per CDR3 protein. This sample has roughly 200,000 distinct CDR3 sequences, with roughly 94% found just once. This specimen comes from a study of CD8 T cells in Susac syndrome. Sequencing of TCR beta was undertaken in CD8+ and CD4+ T cells derived from blood. Looked up from germline, CDR1 is LGHNT and CDR2 is FRNRAP. CDR3 length: 16 residues. The trim removed 3 bases at V and 0 bases at J, leaving 6 bases unmatched.

This clonotype originated in a human donor with Susac syndrome. The rearrangement joins TRBV12-5 to TRBJ2-5; 8 bases are shared with TRBD2. The sample taken for sequencing was CD4+ T cells from PBMCs. The CDR3 region is CASGFPSGGYQETQYF. CDR3 DNA sequence: TGTGCTAGTGGTTTTCCCAGCGGGGGTTACCAAGAGACCCAGTACTTC.